This T cell receptor beta chain was documented in a study of T cells in tuberculosis. CDR1 is LNHDA, CDR2 SQIVND, per germline (reference sequence). The CDR3 covers 17 residues. J was trimmed by 2 bases and V by 9 bases; bases with no gene match: 12. After thawing and overnight rest, PBMC were stained with GMM-loaded CD1B tetramer, viability dye and anti-CD3 for sorting. The lipid loaded on the CD1B tetramers was C32 glucose monomycolate from Rhodococcus equi. Profiled with immunoSEQ multiplex PCR; TCRdb holds only in-frame clones, not every one. The sample consists of tens of thousands of clones, roughly 90% of them appearing once.

This chain links TRBV19 with TRBJ2-3; 12 bases match TRBD2. The sequence was collected from an adult woman with latent tuberculosis. Sequences were obtained from CD1b-GMM tetramer-negative cells sorted from PBMCs. CDR3 residues: CASRRLLAGGPTDTQYF. The CDR3 DNA reads as TGTGCCAGCCGACGCCTACTAGCGGGGGGACCCACAGATACGCAGTATTTT.